This TCR beta chain stems from a study of cytomegalovirus exposure and HLA in healthy donors. As for the study in general: There were approximately 400 genotyped donors. Of these, roughly 82% fell in the genetic ancestry cluster associated with self-reported Caucasian donors. General study points: The study put around 180 TCR beta chains on its list as cytomegalovirus-associated. V- and J-gene trimming in TCR beta was tied to a missense DCLRE1C variant by an analysis performed later. Roughly even sequencing depth across donors was the assumption behind the presence/absence analyses.

Vbeta (60) and Jbeta (13) primers were used in the PCR. Sequencing used immunoSEQ multiplex PCR; TCRdb keeps in-frame clones, though not all of them. This sample yields 90,000 to 120,000 clones, of which around 10% are seen a single time; approximately 6% belongs to the top ten. Trimming shortened V by 3 bases and J by 6 bases, and 19 bases separated the two germline ends. This CDR3 region has 15 residues. Looked up from germline, CDR1 is SQVTM and CDR2 is ANQGSEA. Points on this clone: Its antigen is unidentified.

Source material: PBMCs. The chain combines TRBV29-1 with TRBJ2-3; weak D call: TRBD2 (7 bases). The TCR sequence derives from a man aged 40-55 years in good health and CMV-seropositive. The CDR3 sequence is CSVELGGGQRDTQYF. CDR3 nucleotides: TGCAGCGTTGAGCTAGGGGGAGGGCAGAGGGATACGCAGTATTTT.